What follows describes a single T cell receptor (beta chain). The antigen is undetermined. Trimming removed 5 bases from V and 6 bases from J, with 10 bases in between. This CDR3 has 13 residues. CDR1 is SGHAT, CDR2 FQNNGV, per germline. This record belongs to a study of T cell repertoires in aging, cancer and after chemotherapy. Amplification of TCR beta used genomic DNA extracted from peripheral blood. Rearranged V-D-J TRB sequences were amplified with a mixed TRB-A/B primer pool. TCRdb reprocessed the multiplex PCR reads with MiXCR, giving one entry per CDR3 protein. This table holds around 9,600 distinct CDR3 sequences, roughly 33% found once. Study-level findings and limits: In healthy donors, age-related TCR diversity loss mainly reflected lost richness.

This receptor was obtained from a human donor in good health. The donor label of this sample is uncertain. Sequencing used blood. The chain joins TRBV11-2 to TRBJ2-2; no clear D gene. The chain's CDR3 is CASSATEAGELFF. The CDR3 DNA reads TGTGCCAGCAGCGCCACAGAGGCCGGGGAGCTGTTTTTT.